These T cell receptor beta chains were read from a single sample in a study of blood T cell repertoires in COVID-19. Measured with immunoSEQ multiplex PCR; TCRdb has only the in-frame clones, and not every one. The sample carries about 64,000 clones, about 88% recorded once. The source material was peripheral blood. These receptors came from a man between 65 and 80 years old with acute or convalescent COVID-19. CDR3s include the opening cysteine and the closing phenylalanine or tryptophan. A D gene is named only where the DNA matches it firmly. Some rows have no size entry. The others give once, few or many, or a class for an expanded clone.

cdr3_nt cdr3_aa j_call clone_size v_call d_call
TGTGCCAGTAGTATCGGGACAGGGAACACTGAAGCTTTCTTT CASSIGTGNTEAFF TRBJ1-1 . TRBV19 TRBD1
TGTGCCAGCGTGACTCCAATGGGCGAGCAGTACTTC CASVTPMGEQYF TRBJ2-7 . TRBV2 .
TGTGCCAGCAGCAAGGGACAGGGGAGTCAGCCCCAGCATTTT CASSKGQGSQPQHF TRBJ1-5 . TRBV27 TRBD1
TGTGCCACCAGAGATAAGCGGGGAAATTCACCCCTCCACTTT CATRDKRGNSPLHF TRBJ1-6 . TRBV24-1 .
TGTGCCAGCAGCAAAGCGCTCAGGGAAAGAAGGGGCTACGAGCAGTACTTC CASSKALRERRGYEQYF TRBJ2-7 . TRBV21-1 .
TGTGCCATCAGTGAATCGTCGCTGGGGCAGAATGAAGCTTTCTTT CAISESSLGQNEAFF TRBJ1-1 once TRBV10-3 .
TGTGCCAGCGAGTTGAGGGGGCCTGAAGAACTGTTTTTT CASELRGPEELFF TRBJ1-4 . TRBV7-9 TRBD1
TGTGCCAGCAGTTGGACAGGGGAAGATACGCAGTATTTT CASSWTGEDTQYF TRBJ2-3 . TRBV28 TRBD1
TGTGCCAGCAGTGAAATGCGGGGGTACGAGCAGTACTTC CASSEMRGYEQYF TRBJ2-7 . TRBV6-1 TRBD2
TGTGCCAGCAGTGACCTTTTACTAATGAACACTGAAGCTTTCTTT CASSDLLLMNTEAFF TRBJ1-1 once TRBV6-1 .
TGTGCCAGCAGTTACTCGGGCGCAGCCGAAGCCTACACCTTC CASSYSGAAEAYTF TRBJ1-2 . TRBV6-5 .
TGTGCCAGCAGCCAAGCTCCCGGGACAGGGGGTTACAATGAGCAGTTCTTC CASSQAPGTGGYNEQFF TRBJ2-1 . TRBV3-1/TRBV3-2 TRBD1
TGTGCCAGCTCCCTACAGGGGTGGGGGGCCAACGTCCTGACTTTC CASSLQGWGANVLTF TRBJ2-6 . TRBV18 TRBD1
TGTGCCAGCAGTGCCCTAGCCGGGGGGTACAATGAGCAGTTCTTC CASSALAGGYNEQFF TRBJ2-1 . TRBV6-8 TRBD2
TGTGCCAGTAGTATCACAAAACAAGAGACCCAGTACTTC CASSITKQETQYF TRBJ2-5 . TRBV19 .
TGTGCCAGTAGCCTCCATGGACAGGGCAATCAGCCCCAGCATTTT CASSLHGQGNQPQHF TRBJ1-5 . TRBV19 TRBD1
TGCAGCGTGATGGGACAGAACTCCTACAATGAGCAGTTCTTC CSVMGQNSYNEQFF TRBJ2-1 . TRBV29-1 TRBD1
TGTGCCAGCAGCCAAGAGAAGCGCACAGATACGCAGTATTTT CASSQEKRTDTQYF TRBJ2-3 once TRBV4-2 .
TGTGCCAGCAGCCCGGTGCGGGGGCGAACCTACGAGCAGTACTTC CASSPVRGRTYEQYF TRBJ2-7 . TRBV27 .
TGTGCCAGCAGCTACGACGGGTTAAGCACAGATACGCAGTATTTT CASSYDGLSTDTQYF TRBJ2-3 . TRBV3-1/TRBV3-2 .
TGTGCCAGCAGCTTCCGGGGTAGCGGGGGGCCCAATGAGCAGTTCTTC CASSFRGSGGPNEQFF TRBJ2-1 . TRBV7-9 TRBD2
TGTGCCAGTAGTATTAAAGAGACCCAGTACTTC CASSIKETQYF TRBJ2-5 . TRBV19 .
TGTGCCAGCAGCGCCGGGACAATCAATCAGCCCCAGCATTTT CASSAGTINQPQHF TRBJ1-5 . TRBV9 .
TGCGCCAGCAGCCACCGACAGGGGGGCTCCTACGAGCAGTACTTC CASSHRQGGSYEQYF TRBJ2-7 . TRBV4-1 TRBD1
TGTGCCAGCAGCCAAGAGACAGGGTCCCATCAGCCCCAGCATTTT CASSQETGSHQPQHF TRBJ1-5 . TRBV4-2 TRBD1
TGTGCCAGCAGGGAAGCGGGGGGGCCAGATACGCAGTATTTT CASREAGGPDTQYF TRBJ2-3 . TRBV6-1 TRBD2
TGTGCCAGCAGCGTCGGGGGGACCTACGAGCAGTACTTC CASSVGGTYEQYF TRBJ2-7 . TRBV28 TRBD2
TGTGCCAGCAGTCTAGTTTGGGGCAGCCAGCCCCAGCATTTT CASSLVWGSQPQHF TRBJ1-5 . TRBV6-5 .
TGCGCCAGCAGCCATCCCGGGACTAGCTCCTACAATGAGCAGTTCTTC CASSHPGTSSYNEQFF TRBJ2-1 . TRBV4-1 TRBD2